This T cell receptor (beta chain) was captured in a study of blood T cell repertoires in COVID-19. About the research overall: Samples of COVID-19 (acute and convalescent) were obtained from the United States, Italy and Spain. The cDNA or gDNA used as material had been derived from T cells, B-cell-depleted T cells, or PBMCs.

In the original processing: Nucleated cell counts were estimated from reference gene primer amplification. Data came from immunoSEQ multiplex PCR; TCRdb stores just in-frame clones and leaves some out. V, J and clone size were drawn from that table, and D and trimming were deduced from the DNA. The repertoire consists of 100,000 to 150,000 clones, with about four fifths occurring once and the leading ten covering about 5.5%. Germline lookup yields CDR1 SGHTA and CDR2 FQGTGA. The V and J ends lost 4 bases and 5 bases, in that order; junction bases with no gene match: 11. This CDR3 spans 16 amino acids.

Sequenced material: peripheral blood. This sequence was found in an elderly man with active or convalescent COVID-19. The gene calls are TRBV7-3 and TRBJ2-1, with 7 bases matching TRBD1. The DNA for the CDR3 is TGTGCCAGCAGCTCCCGGACAGGATTGAGCGACAATGAGCAGTTCTTC. It specifies CASSSRTGLSDNEQFF. The variable domain in full, with the rest retrieved from reference TRBV7-3 and TRBJ2-1, is GAGVSQTPSNKVTEKGKYVELRCDPISGHTALYWYRQSLGQGPEFLIYFQGTGAADDSGLPNDRFFAVRPEGSVSTLKIQRTERGDSAVYLCASSSRTGLSDNEQFFGPGTRLTVL.